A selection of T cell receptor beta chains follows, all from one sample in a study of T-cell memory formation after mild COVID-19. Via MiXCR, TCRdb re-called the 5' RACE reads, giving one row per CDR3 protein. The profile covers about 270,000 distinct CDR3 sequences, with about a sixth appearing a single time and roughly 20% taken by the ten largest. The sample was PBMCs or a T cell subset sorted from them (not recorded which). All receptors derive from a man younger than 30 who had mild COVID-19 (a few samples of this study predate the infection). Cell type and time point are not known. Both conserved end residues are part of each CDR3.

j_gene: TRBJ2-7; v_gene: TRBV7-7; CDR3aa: CASSLGLGSSYEQYF
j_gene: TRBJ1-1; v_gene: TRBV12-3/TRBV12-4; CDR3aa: CASTMVWANTEAFF
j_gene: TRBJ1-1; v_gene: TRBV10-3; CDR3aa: CAIAEGVEAFF
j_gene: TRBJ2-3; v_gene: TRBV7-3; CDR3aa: CASSPFAGSDTQYF
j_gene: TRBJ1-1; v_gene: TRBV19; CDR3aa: CASSMVPNTEAFF
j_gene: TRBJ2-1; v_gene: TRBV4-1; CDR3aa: CASSQETKSSYNEQFF
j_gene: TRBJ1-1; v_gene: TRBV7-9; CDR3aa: CASSFGTLVTEAFF
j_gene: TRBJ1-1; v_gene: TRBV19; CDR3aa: CASSTTLNTEAFF
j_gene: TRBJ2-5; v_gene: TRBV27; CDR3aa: CASSSPGGTQYF
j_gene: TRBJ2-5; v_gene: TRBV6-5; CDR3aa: CASRPGTGPLETQYF
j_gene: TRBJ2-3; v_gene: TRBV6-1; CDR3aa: CASSEGLATDTQYF
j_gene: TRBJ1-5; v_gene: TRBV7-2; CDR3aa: CASSFDRGQQPQHF
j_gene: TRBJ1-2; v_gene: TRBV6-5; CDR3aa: CASSPSRDTYGYTF
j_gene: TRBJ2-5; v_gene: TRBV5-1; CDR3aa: CASSLEGYRETQYF
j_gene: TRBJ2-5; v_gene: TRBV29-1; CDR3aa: CSAAGQVAGETQYF
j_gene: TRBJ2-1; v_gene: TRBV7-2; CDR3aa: CASSHPIIRRRSYNEQFF
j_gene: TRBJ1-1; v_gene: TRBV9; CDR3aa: CASSTTVNTEAFF
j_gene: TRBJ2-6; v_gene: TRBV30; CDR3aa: CAWSVGGANVLTF
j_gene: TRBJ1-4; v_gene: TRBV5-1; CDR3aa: CASRGQGAHEKLFF
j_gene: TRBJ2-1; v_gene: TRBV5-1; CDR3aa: CASRTAGTHNEQFF
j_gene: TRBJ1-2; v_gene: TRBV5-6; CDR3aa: CASSLGPSFGTGGKGYTF
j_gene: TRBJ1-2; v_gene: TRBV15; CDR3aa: CATSRESTRGGYGYTF
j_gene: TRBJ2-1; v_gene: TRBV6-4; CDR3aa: CASSATSGGAGNEQFF
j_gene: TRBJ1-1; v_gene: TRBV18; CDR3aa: CASSLGQADTEAFF
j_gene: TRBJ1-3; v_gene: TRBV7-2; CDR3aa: CASSLGRSQNTIYF
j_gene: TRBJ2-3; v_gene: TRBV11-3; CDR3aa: CASSLAQGGTARGDTQYF
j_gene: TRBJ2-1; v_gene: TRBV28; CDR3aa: CASSFSGGIAYNEQFF
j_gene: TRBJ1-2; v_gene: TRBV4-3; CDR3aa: CASSPSQQAYGYTF
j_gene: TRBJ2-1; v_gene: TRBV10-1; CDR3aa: CASSDWGGLSYNEQFF
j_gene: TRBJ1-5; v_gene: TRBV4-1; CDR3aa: CASSQAGGASNQPQHF
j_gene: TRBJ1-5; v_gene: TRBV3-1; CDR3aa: CASSGGGWGNQPQHF
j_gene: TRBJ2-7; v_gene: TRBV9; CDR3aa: CASSPRDRLHYEQYF
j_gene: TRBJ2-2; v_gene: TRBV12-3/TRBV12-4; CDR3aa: CASSPGQVNTGELFF
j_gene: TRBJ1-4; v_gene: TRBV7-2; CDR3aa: CASSIKQGLNEKLFF
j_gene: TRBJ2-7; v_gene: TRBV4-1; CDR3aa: CASSQAGNPPSGQYF
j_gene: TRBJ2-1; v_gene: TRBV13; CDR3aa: CASSPEGQSHNEQFF
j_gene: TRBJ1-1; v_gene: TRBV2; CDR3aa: CASSGGGQEAFF
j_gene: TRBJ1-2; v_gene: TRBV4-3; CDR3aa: CASSQNWLDSRSYGYTF
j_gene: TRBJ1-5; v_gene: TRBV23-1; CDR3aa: CASSQFGTGKGRNQPQHF
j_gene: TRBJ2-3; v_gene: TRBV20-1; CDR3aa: CSARLGGGTDTQYF
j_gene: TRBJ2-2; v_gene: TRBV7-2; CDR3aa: CASSPVGLNTGELFF
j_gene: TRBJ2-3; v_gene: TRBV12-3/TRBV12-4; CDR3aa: CASSLGRLVQYF